This T cell receptor delta chain was recovered during a study of delta chains in infants with herpesvirus infections. General study points: Limitations included few samples and no matched controls for race or environment. Only the first time point after infection showed the public clonotype. 4 of 18 CMV-infected infants carried the public Vdelta1 clonotype, including one congenital. Later infection age appeared linked to lower public-clonotype frequency among Vdelta1 cells.

Reverse transcription of PBMC RNA used primers specific for the gamma and delta chains. TCRdb re-called clones from the RT-PCR reads using CATT. The table records over a thousand delta-chain clones, around a fifth of them present only once. To note about this clone: The antigen is unknown.

Germline CDR1 and CDR2: TSWWSYY and QGS. This CDR3 comprises 20 residues. V trimming: 3 bases; J trimming: 1 base; junction bases outside the gene matches: 19. This sequence originates from a human donor who was a Ugandan infant, either HIV-exposed or HIV-unexposed (not recorded which). The input for sequencing was peripheral blood, taken at time point 2 of longitudinal follow-up. The chain combines TRDV1 with TRDJ1, with 8 bases lining up with TRDD3. The DNA for the CDR3 is TGTGCTCTTGGGGACTTCCGGCAAGGTTGGGGGATTGCGGGCACCGATAAACTCATCTTT. This gives the protein CALGDFRQGWGIAGTDKLIF.